This is a list of T cell receptor beta chains from one sample in a study of OX40 agonist ivuxolimab in advanced cancers. Profiling relied on immunoSEQ multiplex PCR, and the TCRdb table lists in-frame clones only, not all of them. The sample lists some 79,000 clones, 80% to 95% seen once, with over 0.35% in the top ten. The sample here was CD4+ or CD8+ T cells sorted from blood, taken in a trial of the OX40 agonist ivuxolimab. All receptors derive from an adult with an advanced solid tumor such as melanoma, head and neck, liver or kidney cancer. Both conserved end residues are part of each CDR3. A D gene is named only where the DNA matches it firmly. Clone size, where shown, is once, few, many, or a class for clones that have expanded.

size: -
J: TRBJ2-7
D: TRBD2
V: TRBV7-2
DNA: TGTGCCAGCAGCTCCCGGGAGGCGGGAGGAGTCTACGAGCAGTACTTC
CDR3: CASSSREAGGVYEQYF

size: -
J: TRBJ2-7
D: TRBD2
V: TRBV7-8
DNA: TGTGCCAGCAGCTTTACTAGCGGGGCCTCCTACGAGCAGTACTTC
CDR3: CASSFTSGASYEQYF

size: -
J: TRBJ2-4
D: TRBD2
V: TRBV10-3
DNA: TGTGCCACCGGGACTACTGGAGACATTCAGTACTTC
CDR3: CATGTTGDIQYF

size: -
J: TRBJ2-5
D: -
V: TRBV5-5
DNA: TGTGCCAGCAGCTTGAGCATTGACAAGACCCAGTACTTC
CDR3: CASSLSIDKTQYF

size: once
J: TRBJ1-2
D: -
V: TRBV10-3
DNA: TGTGCCATCCGGGAGGGAGGGAACTATGGCTACACCTTC
CDR3: CAIREGGNYGYTF

size: -
J: TRBJ2-2
D: -
V: TRBV9
DNA: TGTGCCAGCAGCGTAGTGGTAACCGGGGAGCTGTTTTTT
CDR3: CASSVVVTGELFF

size: -
J: TRBJ2-1
D: -
V: TRBV27
DNA: TGTGCCAGCAGTTTAGGTCTACTCTACAATGAGCAGTTCTTC
CDR3: CASSLGLLYNEQFF

size: -
J: TRBJ2-1
D: -
V: TRBV5-1
DNA: TGCGCCAGCAGCAATAAGGGGGGGTCCGACTCGTCTGAGCAGTTCTTC
CDR3: CASSNKGGSDSSEQFF

size: once
J: TRBJ2-2
D: -
V: TRBV2
DNA: TGTGCCAGCAGTTTCGGCAGGCTGGTCACCGGGGAGCTGTTTTTT
CDR3: CASSFGRLVTGELFF

size: -
J: TRBJ2-7
D: -
V: TRBV5-1
DNA: TGCGCCAGCAGCTTGGAGGGCGAGCAGTACTTC
CDR3: CASSLEGEQYF

size: few
J: TRBJ1-5
D: -
V: TRBV27
DNA: TGTGCCAGCAGTAGGACTCTGGGCAATCAGCCCCAGCATTTT
CDR3: CASSRTLGNQPQHF

size: -
J: TRBJ2-7
D: TRBD1
V: TRBV18
DNA: TGTGCCAGCTCACTCCCGGGACAGTCCTACGAGCAGTACTTC
CDR3: CASSLPGQSYEQYF

size: -
J: TRBJ1-3
D: -
V: TRBV4-1
DNA: TGCGCCAGCAGCCAAGGGCGGCTAAGCTCTGGAAACACCATATATTTT
CDR3: CASSQGRLSSGNTIYF

size: -
J: TRBJ1-4
D: -
V: TRBV19
DNA: TGTGCCAGTAGTGACGGGACGTCGAATGAAAAACTGTTTTTT
CDR3: CASSDGTSNEKLFF

size: -
J: TRBJ1-4
D: -
V: TRBV7-2
DNA: TGTGCCAGCAGCTTACCGGGACGGCCTAATGAAAAACTGTTTTTT
CDR3: CASSLPGRPNEKLFF

size: -
J: TRBJ1-2
D: TRBD1
V: TRBV27
DNA: TGTGCCAGCAGTTTAAAGGGGGCTGCAAGATATGGCTACACCTTC
CDR3: CASSLKGAARYGYTF

size: few
J: TRBJ1-5
D: -
V: TRBV19
DNA: TGTGCCAGTGCTTTCGGGGGGAGCAATCAGCCCCAGCATTTT
CDR3: CASAFGGSNQPQHF

size: once
J: TRBJ2-7
D: -
V: TRBV28
DNA: TGTGCCAGTAAGGTCCAGGGGATTACCTCCTACGAGCAGTACTTC
CDR3: CASKVQGITSYEQYF

size: -
J: TRBJ2-1
D: -
V: TRBV5-1
DNA: TGCGCCAGCAGCACATATAGTCCCCCCCTCAATGAGCAGTTCTTC
CDR3: CASSTYSPPLNEQFF

size: -
J: TRBJ2-1
D: -
V: TRBV19
DNA: TGTGCCAGTAGTATTGCACCAAACTCCTACAATGAGCAGTTCTTC
CDR3: CASSIAPNSYNEQFF

size: -
J: TRBJ1-1
D: -
V: TRBV11-2
DNA: TGTGCCAGCAGCTCCGAGATTGGGCCGGACACTGAAGCTTTCTTT
CDR3: CASSSEIGPDTEAFF

size: once
J: TRBJ2-1
D: -
V: TRBV6-1
DNA: TGTGCCAGCAGTGAAGATGGGCAGGGGTACAATGAGCAGTTCTTC
CDR3: CASSEDGQGYNEQFF

size: -
J: TRBJ1-5
D: TRBD1
V: TRBV18
DNA: TGTGCCAGCTCACCAATGGGACAGGTCAATCAGCCCCAGCATTTT
CDR3: CASSPMGQVNQPQHF

size: -
J: TRBJ2-3
D: -
V: TRBV5-1
DNA: TGCGCCAGCAGCTGGAGGGGATCTAGCACAGATACGCAGTATTTT
CDR3: CASSWRGSSTDTQYF

size: -
J: TRBJ2-3
D: TRBD2
V: TRBV9
DNA: TGTGCCAGCAGCCCCCGGGGACTAGCGGGAGGGCCCTCTGGAGATACGCAGTATTTT
CDR3: CASSPRGLAGGPSGDTQYF

size: -
J: TRBJ2-4
D: -
V: TRBV30
DNA: TGTGCCTGGAGTAGCGGAACCAAAAACATTCAGTACTTC
CDR3: CAWSSGTKNIQYF

size: -
J: TRBJ2-2
D: -
V: TRBV29-1
DNA: TGCAGCGCTACGGGGGCCATGAACACCGGGGAGCTGTTTTTT
CDR3: CSATGAMNTGELFF

size: -
J: TRBJ2-7
D: TRBD2
V: TRBV27
DNA: TGTGCCAGCAGTTTTCGGGAGGGACCCTACGAGCAGTACTTC
CDR3: CASSFREGPYEQYF

size: -
J: TRBJ2-7
D: TRBD1
V: TRBV6-5
DNA: TGTGCCAGCAGTTACGAAGGGGGCCCCTACGAGCAGTACTTC
CDR3: CASSYEGGPYEQYF

size: -
J: TRBJ2-1
D: TRBD2
V: TRBV4-3
DNA: TGCGCCAGCAGCCAAGAGCGCGGGGGCCTCGGACTAGCGGGAGTCTCCTACAATGAGCAGTTCTTC
CDR3: CASSQERGGLGLAGVSYNEQFF

size: -
J: TRBJ1-2
D: TRBD1
V: TRBV13
DNA: TGTGCCAGCAGCTTGGGGGTGACAGGGGCCAACTATGGCTACACCTTC
CDR3: CASSLGVTGANYGYTF

size: -
J: TRBJ2-5
D: -
V: TRBV27
DNA: TGTGCCAGCCAGCTCCAAAACCCTGCCCGCAGGGAGACCCAAGAGACCCAGTACTTC
CDR3: CASQLQNPARRETQETQYF

size: -
J: TRBJ2-1
D: TRBD2
V: TRBV30
DNA: TGTGCCTGGAGAAGCGGGAGCTCCTACAATGAGCAGTTCTTC
CDR3: CAWRSGSSYNEQFF

size: -
J: TRBJ2-1
D: TRBD2
V: TRBV4-3
DNA: TGCGCCAGCAGCCCGGGACTAGCGGCGAACAATGAGCAGTTCTTC
CDR3: CASSPGLAANNEQFF

size: -
J: TRBJ2-2
D: TRBD2
V: TRBV19
DNA: TGTGCCAGTAGCCCGACTAGCGGGAGGTTTGGCACCGGGGAGCTGTTTTTT
CDR3: CASSPTSGRFGTGELFF

size: -
J: TRBJ1-1
D: -
V: TRBV11-2
DNA: TGTGCCAGCAACACCAGGAGGGAGGGGACTGAAGCTTTCTTT
CDR3: CASNTRREGTEAFF

size: once
J: TRBJ2-3
D: -
V: TRBV27
DNA: TGTGCCAGCAGTTTAAGGCCGTCTTTCACAGATACGCAGTATTTT
CDR3: CASSLRPSFTDTQYF

size: -
J: TRBJ2-7
D: TRBD2
V: TRBV5-1
DNA: TGCGCCAGCTACTCCGGGTCAGCGGGAGGGGGCGAGCAGTACTTC
CDR3: CASYSGSAGGGEQYF

size: -
J: TRBJ2-1
D: TRBD1
V: TRBV6-6
DNA: TGTGCCAGCAGTCCCAGGGGGTATGAGCAGTTCTTC
CDR3: CASSPRGYEQFF

size: once
J: TRBJ1-1
D: TRBD1
V: TRBV6-5
DNA: TGTGCCAGCCGCACAGGGGCGAACACTGAAGCTTTCTTT
CDR3: CASRTGANTEAFF

size: -
J: TRBJ2-7
D: -
V: TRBV19
DNA: TGTGCCAGTAGTATAGTATCTACAGGGAACTACGAGCAGTACTTC
CDR3: CASSIVSTGNYEQYF

size: -
J: TRBJ2-7
D: -
V: TRBV6-6
DNA: TGTGCCAGCAGTTACGCGGGACGGCCCTACGAGCAGTACTTC
CDR3: CASSYAGRPYEQYF

size: -
J: TRBJ2-3
D: -
V: TRBV19
DNA: TGTGCCAGTAGTATAGATCGTGGAGGTGTCGGTCTAGCAGATACGCAGTATTTT
CDR3: CASSIDRGGVGLADTQYF

size: -
J: TRBJ1-5
D: -
V: TRBV6-9
DNA: TGTGCCAGCAGTTATTTGTCAGCCGGAGTTCTTGGCAATCAGCCCCAGCATTTT
CDR3: CASSYLSAGVLGNQPQHF

size: -
J: TRBJ1-3
D: -
V: TRBV11-3
DNA: TGTGCCAGCAGTCCCTCCGTACTAAACACCATATATTTT
CDR3: CASSPSVLNTIYF

size: -
J: TRBJ2-7
D: TRBD2
V: TRBV19
DNA: TGTGCCAGTAGAACTAGCGGGATCTCCTACGAGCAGTACTTC
CDR3: CASRTSGISYEQYF

size: few
J: TRBJ1-3
D: -
V: TRBV19
DNA: TGTGCCAGTAACAGCCCGGGTTCTGGAAACACCATATATTTT
CDR3: CASNSPGSGNTIYF

size: once
J: TRBJ2-7
D: TRBD1
V: TRBV29-1
DNA: TGCAGCGTTGAAGAGGAAACAGGGGGGTCCTACGAGCAGTACTTC
CDR3: CSVEEETGGSYEQYF

size: -
J: TRBJ2-3
D: -
V: TRBV11-3
DNA: TGTGCCAGCAGCAAAAGGGTTGGCGGGAGCACAGATACGCAGTATTTT
CDR3: CASSKRVGGSTDTQYF

size: -
J: TRBJ2-3
D: -
V: TRBV10-3
DNA: TGTGCCATCCTAAACACAGATACGCAGTATTTT
CDR3: CAILNTDTQYF

size: -
J: TRBJ2-7
D: -
V: TRBV28
DNA: TGTGCCAGCCGTGGAGGGGGCTCCCTCTACTACGAGCAGTACTTC
CDR3: CASRGGGSLYYEQYF

size: -
J: TRBJ2-7
D: -
V: TRBV2
DNA: TGTGCCAGCAGCCTGGAGACAGGCTCCTACGAGCAGTACTTC
CDR3: CASSLETGSYEQYF

size: -
J: TRBJ1-4
D: -
V: TRBV10-3
DNA: TGTGCCACGCTAGGCGGCGCGGGTGAAAAACTGTTTTTT
CDR3: CATLGGAGEKLFF

size: -
J: TRBJ2-1
D: TRBD1
V: TRBV11-3
DNA: TGTGCCAGCAGCGCCCGGGACAGTACTTACAATGAGCAGTTCTTC
CDR3: CASSARDSTYNEQFF

size: few
J: TRBJ2-5
D: -
V: TRBV11-2
DNA: TGTGCCAGCAGCTTAGGGGTGGCGGGAACTACTCAAGAGACCCAGTACTTC
CDR3: CASSLGVAGTTQETQYF